This note documents a single T cell receptor beta chain sequence. The CDR3 is 14 residues long. With 1 base removed from V and 5 bases from J, the gap between germline ends came to 11 bases. CDR1 is MDHEN, CDR2 SYDVKM, per germline. The data stem from a study of blood T cell repertoires in COVID-19. On the study more broadly: The United States, Italy and Spain supplied acute and convalescent COVID-19 samples. T cells, B-cell-depleted T cells, or PBMCs provided the cDNA or gDNA that served as material.

Per the original methods: From reference gene primer amplification, estimates of nucleated cell counts were derived. Assay used: immunoSEQ multiplex PCR; TCRdb lists only in-frame clones, some missing. V, J and clone size derive from that table, while D and trimming were established from the DNA sequence. Of about 100,000 clones in the sample, roughly 84% are singletons; the top ten hold roughly 4.6%. The V gene is TRBV28, the J gene TRBJ1-1; TRBD1 is a possible D gene (5 bases). The sequenced material came from peripheral blood. The clonotype comes from a human donor in a cohort sampled during active COVID-19. The CDR3 reads CASSLYARATEAFF. CDR3 nucleotide sequence: TGTGCCAGCAGTTTATACGCCAGGGCAACTGAAGCTTTCTTT.